The 21 T cell receptor beta chains below come from one sample, sequenced in a study of CD8 T cells in Susac syndrome. Reverse transcription used about 0.45 to 1 ug RNA and random hexamers. TCRdb ran MiXCR on the immunoSEQ multiplex PCR reads and lists one entry per CDR3 protein. The sample holds about 160,000 distinct CDR3 sequences, 92% seen once. Sequenced sample: CD4+ T cells from PBMCs. The receptors were gathered from a human donor in good health.

The chain carries TRBV6-5 and TRBJ2-2; D is unclear. Germline CDR1 reads MNHEY; CDR2 reads SVGAGI. This CDR3 has 16 residues. Trimming cost V 2 bases and J 6 bases, with 16 bases left between them. The CDR3 here is CASSYDPLRRPGELFF. The CDR3 DNA reads as TGTGCCAGCAGTTACGACCCGTTGCGGCGACCCGGGGAGCTGTTTTTT.

This clonotype was recorded only once. V usage is TRBV4-1 and J usage is TRBJ1-5; 9 bases are shared with TRBD1. The V gene end was trimmed by 0 bases and the J gene end by 5 bases; junction bases not matched to a gene: 2. This CDR3 region has 15 residues. Germline V CDR1 and CDR2: MGHRA, YSYEKL. CDR3 loop: CASSQEGQGDQPQHF. CDR3 DNA: TGCGCCAGCAGCCAAGAGGGACAGGGAGATCAGCCCCAGCATTTT.

The chain is built from TRBV20-1 and TRBJ2-5; D is perhaps TRBD2 (6 bases). Deletions cut 3 bases from V and 4 bases from J, with 6 bases between. CDR1 is DFQATT and CDR2 is SNEGSKA in the germline V gene (reference sequence). CDR3 length: 11 amino acids. The DNA for the CDR3 is TGCAGTGCTAGCGGGAGAGAGACCCAGTACTTC. This encodes CSASGRETQYF.

The V and J genes are TRBV6-2 or TRBV6-3 and TRBJ2-6; a weak D match, TRBD1 (6 bases). There are 18 residues in the CDR3. The germline V gene has CDR1 MNHEY and CDR2 SVGEGT. Trimming cost V 4 bases and J 0 bases, with 16 bases left between them. The CDR3 spells CASSLRRQASSGANVLTF. CDR3 DNA: TGTGCCAGCAGTTTGCGGCGACAGGCTAGCTCTGGGGCCAACGTCCTGACTTTC.

The chain is built from TRBV20-1 and TRBJ2-3; D is uncertain. Trimming stripped 1 base from V and 5 bases from J, with 7 bases between. The CDR3 has 12 amino acids. The germline V gene encodes CDR1 DFQATT and CDR2 SNEGSKA (reference sequence). The chain's CDR3 is CSARAVVDTQYF. CDR3 DNA: TGCAGTGCTAGAGCGGTCGTAGATACGCAGTATTTT.

The chain combines TRBV20-1 with TRBJ2-7, with 7 nucleotides matching TRBD1. V was pared by 0 bases and J by 5 bases, with 10 bases of the junction left unmatched. The CDR3 is made up of 15 amino acids. In germline, CDR1 is DFQATT, CDR2 SNEGSKA (reference sequence). The DNA of the CDR3 is TGCAGTGCTAGAGATGCCAGGGGGAGAGGAAACGAGCAGTACTTC. Its translation is CSARDARGRGNEQYF.

The V call is TRBV29-1, the J call TRBJ2-3, with 10 bases fitting TRBD1. J gave up 5 bases and V 6 bases, and 2 bases lay outside the gene matches. This CDR3 has 12 residues. Germline-derived CDR1 and CDR2 are SQVTM and ANQGSEA. CDR3 in amino acids: CSVGTGEDTQYF. Written as DNA, the CDR3 is TGCAGCGTGGGGACAGGGGAAGATACGCAGTATTTT.

The chain links TRBV5-1 to TRBJ2-5; D might be TRBD1 (6 bases). Germline lookup yields CDR1 SGHRS and CDR2 YFSETQ. Trimming removed 0 bases at V and 5 bases at J, with 8 bases between. This CDR3 contains 13 residues. The CDR3 DNA is TGCGCCAGCAGCTTGGAGAGGGGGGAGACCCAGTACTTC. It yields the protein CASSLERGETQYF. The complete variable domain, with remaining parts taken from reference TRBV5-1 and TRBJ2-5, reads KAGVTQTPRYLIKTRGQQVTLSCSPISGHRSVSWYQQTPGQGLQFLFEYFSETQRNKGNFPGRFSGRQFSNSRSEMNVSTLELGDSALYLCASSLERGETQYFGPGTRLLVL.

The genes are TRBV18 and TRBJ2-5, with TRBD2 matching 7 bases. In germline, CDR1 is KGHSH, CDR2 LQKENI. CDR3 length equals 15 residues. With 6 bases clipped from V and 3 bases from J, the junction kept 10 bases outside the gene matches. In DNA form, the CDR3 reads TGTGCCAGCTCCCAGATCCCAGGGAGGGAAGAGACCCAGTACTTC. Amino acids: CASSQIPGREETQYF.

V usage is TRBV28 and J usage is TRBJ2-7; no definite D call. Trimming took 3 bases from V and 2 from J, leaving 8 bases between them. The CDR3 contains 13 residues. Germline CDR1 MDHEN, CDR2 SYDVKM. The CDR3 sequence: CASSLGRPYEQYF. The CDR3 nucleotides read TGTGCCAGCAGTTTGGGCAGACCCTACGAGCAGTACTTC.

The chain joins TRBV18 to TRBJ2-2; D gene unclear. Trimming pared 2 bases from V and 7 bases from J, leaving 8 bases between. There are 13 residues in the CDR3. CDR1 is KGHSH and CDR2 is LQKENI in the germline V gene. The CDR3 loop is CASSPSGRGELFF. In nucleotides, the CDR3 is TGTGCCAGCTCACCATCGGGCCGCGGGGAGCTGTTTTTT.

The gene calls are TRBV7-2 and TRBJ2-1, with 13 bases lining up with TRBD2. V lost 5 bases to trimming and J lost 8 bases; unmatched junction nucleotides: 6. Germline CDR1 is SGHTA and CDR2 is FQGNSA. CDR3 length equals 15 residues. Here the CDR3 reads CASSPWTSGRHEQFF. For the CDR3, the DNA is TGTGCCAGCAGCCCTTGGACTAGCGGGAGACATGAGCAGTTCTTC.

The chain couples TRBV6-5 to TRBJ1-5; D is unresolved. The V and J ends lost 4 bases and 5 bases respectively, with 9 bases between them. The CDR3 extends over 13 amino acids. Germline CDR1 MNHEY, CDR2 SVGAGI. CDR3 DNA sequence: TGTGCCAGCAGTTGGGGAAGGGATCAGCCCCAGCATTTT. It is translated as CASSWGRDQPQHF.

In DNA, the CDR3 is TGTGCCAGCATGGGGACAGGCTTAAGGAGCTCCTACAATGAGCAGTTCTTC. Protein product: CASMGTGLRSSYNEQFF. The J gene is TRBJ2-1, the V gene TRBV11-2; TRBD1 matches 8 bases. Per the germline V gene, CDR1 is SGHAT and CDR2 is FQNNGV. The trim removed 7 bases at V and 0 bases at J, leaving 11 bases unmatched. CDR3 size: 17 residues.

The chain uses TRBV18 and TRBJ1-2; D unclear. The V gene lost 3 bases and the J gene lost 3 bases, with 14 bases spanning the gap. Germline lookup yields CDR1 KGHSH and CDR2 LQKENI. The CDR3 is made up of 15 amino acids. Here the CDR3 reads CASSPYGVEDYGYTF. The CDR3 nucleotides read TGTGCCAGCTCACCCTACGGGGTGGAAGACTATGGCTACACCTTC.

This sequence joins TRBV7-2 and TRBJ2-2; 12 bases agree with TRBD1. Germline loops: CDR1 SGHTA, CDR2 FQGNSA. J gave up 6 bases and V 5 bases, and 1 base lay outside the gene matches. The CDR3 loop spans 14 amino acids. The CDR3 protein is CASSGTGGSGELFF. The DNA of the CDR3 is TGTGCCAGCAGCGGGACAGGGGGCTCCGGGGAGCTGTTTTTT.

This clonotype was counted a few times. V and J are TRBV7-9 and TRBJ2-7, with no clear D. V was pared by 1 base and J by 1 base, with 8 bases between. Germline-derived CDR1 and CDR2 are SEHNR and FQNEAQ (reference sequence). There are 14 residues in the CDR3. CDR3 sequence: CASSLDWSSYEQYF. For the CDR3, the DNA is TGTGCCAGCAGCTTAGACTGGAGTTCCTACGAGCAGTACTTC.

For the CDR3, the DNA is TGCGCCAGCAGCTTGGCAGTCGCAGGTGGAAGGGGAATTTACGAGCAGTACTTC. Its protein product is CASSLAVAGGRGIYEQYF. V usage is TRBV5-1 and J usage is TRBJ2-7; D possibly corresponds to TRBD1 (5 bases). V was trimmed by 0 bases and J by 4 bases, leaving 23 bases between them. The CDR3 is made up of 18 amino acids. The germline V gene encodes CDR1 SGHRS and CDR2 YFSETQ.

This CDR3 reads CASSPGTSGGAQETQYF. The CDR3 coding sequence is TGTGCCAGCAGCCCCGGGACTAGCGGGGGGGCTCAGGAGACCCAGTACTTC. V is TRBV7-2 and J is TRBJ2-5, with 16 bases aligning to TRBD2. The J segment lost 5 bases and the V segment lost 5 bases, leaving 8 bases of the junction unmatched. Germline V CDR1 and CDR2: SGHTA, FQGNSA. The CDR3 extends over 17 amino acids.

The chain is built from TRBV4-1 and TRBJ1-5; the D gene is possibly TRBD1 (6 bases). The germline gives CDR1 MGHRA, CDR2 YSYEKL. V was clipped by 2 bases and J by 4 bases, with 15 bases between them. The CDR3 runs 16 residues. The CDR3 reads CASSQSGQLTNQPQHF. CDR3 DNA: TGCGCCAGCAGCCAATCGGGACAACTTACTAATCAGCCCCAGCATTTT.

The V and J genes are TRBV2 and TRBJ1-1; a possible D gene is TRBD1 (5 bases). The CDR3 totals 12 residues. The V gene lost 8 bases and the J gene lost 5 bases, with 12 bases spanning the gap. Per germline, CDR1 SNHLY and CDR2 FYNNEI. CDR3 amino acids: CASGAQGTEAFF. CDR3 coding DNA: TGTGCCAGCGGGGCACAAGGGACTGAAGCTTTCTTT.